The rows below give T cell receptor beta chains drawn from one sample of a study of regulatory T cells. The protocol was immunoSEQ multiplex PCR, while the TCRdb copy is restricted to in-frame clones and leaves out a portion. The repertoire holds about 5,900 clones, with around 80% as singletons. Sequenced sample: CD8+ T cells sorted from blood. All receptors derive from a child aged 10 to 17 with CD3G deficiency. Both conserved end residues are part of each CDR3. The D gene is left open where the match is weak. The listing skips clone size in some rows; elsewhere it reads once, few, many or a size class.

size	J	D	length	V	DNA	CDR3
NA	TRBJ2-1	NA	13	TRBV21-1	TGTGCCAGCAGCAAAGGTGTTAGCAATGAGCAGTTCTTC	CASSKGVSNEQFF
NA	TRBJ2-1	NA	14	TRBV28	TGTGCCAGCAGTTACCATGGGGCGGGGAATGAGCAGTTCTTC	CASSYHGAGNEQFF
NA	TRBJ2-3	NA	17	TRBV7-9	TGTGCCAGCAGCTTAGATGAGTCGGGACGTTTCACAGATACGCAGTATTTT	CASSLDESGRFTDTQYF
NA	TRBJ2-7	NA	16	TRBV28	TGTGCCAGCAGTGGTGGTGGGCTGTCCTCATCCTACGAGCAGTACTTC	CASSGGGLSSSYEQYF
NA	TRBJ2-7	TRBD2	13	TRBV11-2	TGTGCCAGCAGCTTAACGGGAGGGCGCGAGCAGTACTTC	CASSLTGGREQYF
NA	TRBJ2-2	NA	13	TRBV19	TGTGCCAGTAATCCAGGGAACACCGGGGAGCTGTTTTTT	CASNPGNTGELFF
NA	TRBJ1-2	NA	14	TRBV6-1	TGTGCCAGCAGTGAATTCGGCAGTTCGTATGGCTACACCTTC	CASSEFGSSYGYTF
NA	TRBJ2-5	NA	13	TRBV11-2	TGTGCCAGCAGCTTAGGACTACTGGAGACCCAGTACTTC	CASSLGLLETQYF
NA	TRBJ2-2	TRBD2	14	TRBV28	TGTGCCACCGCGGGAGGAGTTAAAACCGGGGAGCTGTTTTTT	CATAGGVKTGELFF
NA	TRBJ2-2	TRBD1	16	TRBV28	TGTGCCAGCAGTTCCCGGACAGGGGTAGGAACCGGGGAGCTGTTTTTT	CASSSRTGVGTGELFF
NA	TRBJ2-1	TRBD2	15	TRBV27	TGTGCCAGCAGTCCGGGACTAGCGTACAACAATGAGCAGTTCTTC	CASSPGLAYNNEQFF
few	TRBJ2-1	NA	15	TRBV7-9	TGTGCCAGCAGCTTAACCGGGAATCGACGGGACGAGCAGTTCTTC	CASSLTGNRRDEQFF
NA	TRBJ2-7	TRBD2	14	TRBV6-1	TGTGCCAGCAGTGAGCAGCGGGGGCGGGACGAGCAGTACTTC	CASSEQRGRDEQYF
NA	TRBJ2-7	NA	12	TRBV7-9	TGTGCCAGCAGCTTAGCAGGGGGCGAGCAGTACTTC	CASSLAGGEQYF
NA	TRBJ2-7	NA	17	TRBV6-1	TGTGCCAGCAGTGAAGCTCCGACAGGCCTTTACTCCTACGAGCAGTACTTC	CASSEAPTGLYSYEQYF
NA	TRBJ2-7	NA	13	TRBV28	TGTGCCAGCAGTTTTGGGATGACCTACGAGCAGTACTTC	CASSFGMTYEQYF
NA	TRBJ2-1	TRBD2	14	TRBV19	TGTGCCAGTAGTATCGGACTAGCTGGCAATGAGCAGTTCTTC	CASSIGLAGNEQFF
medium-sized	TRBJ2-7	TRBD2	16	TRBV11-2	TGTGCCAGCAGCTTAGGAGGAGCGGGACCCTCCTACGAGCAGTACTTC	CASSLGGAGPSYEQYF
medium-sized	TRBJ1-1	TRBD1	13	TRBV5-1	TGCGCCAGCAGCCTGTGGACAGGGACGGAAGCTTTCTTT	CASSLWTGTEAFF
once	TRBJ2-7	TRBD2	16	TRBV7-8	TGTGCCAGCAGCTTAGCGGCTAGCGGGGCGTTCTACGAGCAGTACTTC	CASSLAASGAFYEQYF
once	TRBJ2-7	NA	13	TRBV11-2	TGTGCCAGCAGCTACTCAATCTCCTACGAGCAGTACTTC	CASSYSISYEQYF